This is a list of T cell receptor beta chains from one sample in a study of T cell repertoires in cytomegalovirus infection. One entry per CDR3 protein results from TCRdb running MiXCR on the reads. This sample has 450,000 to 600,000 distinct CDR3 sequences, with 33% found just once. No antigen has been identified for these receptors. Sequences were derived from cultured PBMCs, sampled from culture after CMV antigen stimulation. These receptors originate from a human donor in good health (CMV status not recorded). Some clones in this sample may be carry-over from other donors' samples. The CDR3 runs from the conserved cysteine through the conserved F or W. A D gene is named only where the DNA matches it firmly. For some rows the clone size is stated as once, few or many, or as a class when expanded; others skip it.

v_call: TRBV28
cdr3_length: 15
j_call: TRBJ1-5
d_call: NA
clone_size: NA
cdr3_nt: TGTGCCAGCAGGCCTCCAATAGGGGGCAATCAGCCCCAGCATTTT
cdr3_aa: CASRPPIGGNQPQHF

v_call: TRBV6-2/TRBV6-3
cdr3_length: 12
j_call: TRBJ2-1
d_call: NA
clone_size: NA
cdr3_nt: TGTGCCAGCAGTTTAGCAGCTAGGGAGCAGTTCTTC
cdr3_aa: CASSLAAREQFF

v_call: TRBV19
cdr3_length: 16
j_call: TRBJ2-1
d_call: TRBD2
clone_size: NA
cdr3_nt: TGTGCCAGTAGTATGATAGCTAGCGGGGTGGGCAATGAGCAGTTCTTC
cdr3_aa: CASSMIASGVGNEQFF

v_call: TRBV7-9
cdr3_length: 14
j_call: TRBJ2-3
d_call: NA
clone_size: few
cdr3_nt: TGTGCCAGCAGCTTAGAGGACAGCACAGATACGCAGTATTTT
cdr3_aa: CASSLEDSTDTQYF

v_call: TRBV18
cdr3_length: 16
j_call: TRBJ2-7
d_call: NA
clone_size: few
cdr3_nt: TGTGCCAGCTCACTACGTTCTGGCACCCTGCAGGACGAGCAGTACTTC
cdr3_aa: CASSLRSGTLQDEQYF

v_call: TRBV6-8
cdr3_length: 17
j_call: TRBJ1-6
d_call: TRBD1
clone_size: NA
cdr3_nt: TGTGCCAGCAGTCGCGGTTGGCCAGGGGGCGACGGTTCACCCCTCCACTTT
cdr3_aa: CASSRGWPGGDGSPLHF

v_call: TRBV6-1
cdr3_length: 13
j_call: TRBJ2-7
d_call: NA
clone_size: few
cdr3_nt: TGTGCCAGCAGGCCCCGCCGAGAGTTCGAGCAGTACTTC
cdr3_aa: CASRPRREFEQYF

v_call: TRBV28
cdr3_length: 15
j_call: TRBJ2-7
d_call: TRBD2
clone_size: NA
cdr3_nt: TGTGCCAGCAGTTTAGTCGGCCTAGCGGCTTACGAGCAGTACTTC
cdr3_aa: CASSLVGLAAYEQYF

v_call: TRBV7-6
cdr3_length: 14
j_call: TRBJ2-7
d_call: NA
clone_size: many
cdr3_nt: TGTGCCAGCAGCCGGGCGGCGGGAAGATACGAGCAGTACTTC
cdr3_aa: CASSRAAGRYEQYF

v_call: TRBV6-5
cdr3_length: 16
j_call: TRBJ1-2
d_call: TRBD1
clone_size: many
cdr3_nt: TGTGCCAGCAGTTACCGATTCGACAGGGGCGACTATGGCTACACCTTC
cdr3_aa: CASSYRFDRGDYGYTF

v_call: TRBV6-2/TRBV6-3
cdr3_length: 13
j_call: TRBJ2-1
d_call: NA
clone_size: NA
cdr3_nt: TGTGCCAGCAGTCCCGACTGGGGCAATGAGCAGTTCTTC
cdr3_aa: CASSPDWGNEQFF

v_call: TRBV7-2
cdr3_length: 14
j_call: TRBJ1-2
d_call: NA
clone_size: many
cdr3_nt: TGTGCCAGCAGCCCTAGTGCGGGGGCAGAGGGCTACACCTTC
cdr3_aa: CASSPSAGAEGYTF

v_call: TRBV11-2
cdr3_length: 15
j_call: TRBJ1-4
d_call: NA
clone_size: NA
cdr3_nt: TGTGCCAGCAGCTCAAGGAGCTCAACTAATGAAAAACTGTTTTTT
cdr3_aa: CASSSRSSTNEKLFF

v_call: TRBV7-7
cdr3_length: 15
j_call: TRBJ2-1
d_call: TRBD2
clone_size: NA
cdr3_nt: TGTGCTAGCAGCCAGGGACTAGCGGGACGGAGGGAGCAGTTCTTC
cdr3_aa: CASSQGLAGRREQFF

v_call: TRBV3-1
cdr3_length: 14
j_call: TRBJ2-1
d_call: TRBD2
clone_size: NA
cdr3_nt: TGTGCCAGCAGCCAACAGCGGGAGAGGAATGAGCAGTTCTTC
cdr3_aa: CASSQQRERNEQFF

v_call: TRBV24-1
cdr3_length: 14
j_call: TRBJ2-3
d_call: TRBD2
clone_size: NA
cdr3_nt: TGTGCCACCAGTGGAGCGGGAGGAGGGGATACGCAGTATTTT
cdr3_aa: CATSGAGGGDTQYF

v_call: TRBV10-3
cdr3_length: 15
j_call: TRBJ2-5
d_call: NA
clone_size: NA
cdr3_nt: TGTGCCATCAGTGAGCGTGCGGGACGCGGGGAGACCCAGTACTTC
cdr3_aa: CAISERAGRGETQYF

v_call: TRBV5-1
cdr3_length: 14
j_call: TRBJ2-3
d_call: NA
clone_size: once
cdr3_nt: TGCGCCAGCAGCTTGGAGGGCGGTTCGGTTACGCAGTATTTT
cdr3_aa: CASSLEGGSVTQYF

v_call: TRBV18
cdr3_length: 13
j_call: TRBJ2-7
d_call: NA
clone_size: NA
cdr3_nt: TGTGCCAGCTCACCAAGTCAGGACTACGAGCAGTACTTC
cdr3_aa: CASSPSQDYEQYF

v_call: TRBV6-2/TRBV6-3
cdr3_length: 13
j_call: TRBJ2-1
d_call: TRBD2
clone_size: NA
cdr3_nt: TGTGCCAGCAGCTTTAGCGGGAGGGTTGAGCAGTTCTTC
cdr3_aa: CASSFSGRVEQFF

v_call: TRBV28
cdr3_length: 16
j_call: TRBJ2-1
d_call: TRBD2
clone_size: NA
cdr3_nt: TGTGCCAGCATCGGCGGGGGGACATCCAATCCGGGGGAGCAGTTCTTC
cdr3_aa: CASIGGGTSNPGEQFF

v_call: TRBV30
cdr3_length: 14
j_call: TRBJ1-5
d_call: NA
clone_size: NA
cdr3_nt: TGTGCCTGGACAACAGGAGGACCAAATCAGCCCCAGCATTTT
cdr3_aa: CAWTTGGPNQPQHF

v_call: TRBV6-6
cdr3_length: 12
j_call: TRBJ2-5
d_call: NA
clone_size: NA
cdr3_nt: TGTGCCAGCAGTTACATTGGAGAGACCCAGTACTTC
cdr3_aa: CASSYIGETQYF

v_call: TRBV7-2
cdr3_length: 14
j_call: TRBJ2-1
d_call: NA
clone_size: NA
cdr3_nt: TGTGCCAGCAGCCGGTACCGGGAGACGTATGAGCAGTTCTTC
cdr3_aa: CASSRYRETYEQFF

v_call: TRBV7-2
cdr3_length: 15
j_call: TRBJ1-2
d_call: NA
clone_size: NA
cdr3_nt: TGTGCCAGCAGCTTAATCGCAGGGGCCTCTGGCGGCTACACCTTC
cdr3_aa: CASSLIAGASGGYTF

v_call: TRBV28
cdr3_length: 12
j_call: TRBJ1-1
d_call: TRBD1
clone_size: NA
cdr3_nt: TGTGCCAGCACCAGGGGGGTGACTGAAGCTTTCTTT
cdr3_aa: CASTRGVTEAFF

v_call: TRBV6-6
cdr3_length: 14
j_call: TRBJ1-5
d_call: NA
clone_size: NA
cdr3_nt: TGTGCCAGCAGTTACTCACAGTACAATCAGCCCCAGCATTTT
cdr3_aa: CASSYSQYNQPQHF

v_call: TRBV11-1
cdr3_length: 14
j_call: TRBJ2-5
d_call: NA
clone_size: few
cdr3_nt: TGTGCCAGCAGCTTAAGACAGTCGCAAGAGACCCAGTACTTC
cdr3_aa: CASSLRQSQETQYF

v_call: TRBV6-5
cdr3_length: 16
j_call: TRBJ2-5
d_call: NA
clone_size: NA
cdr3_nt: TGTGCCAGCAGTTACTCTCGGTTCACAGGGTCAGAGACCCAGTACTTC
cdr3_aa: CASSYSRFTGSETQYF

v_call: TRBV7-9
cdr3_length: 11
j_call: TRBJ2-7
d_call: NA
clone_size: NA
cdr3_nt: TGTGCCAGCAGCGAAGTCAACGAGCAGTACTTC
cdr3_aa: CASSEVNEQYF

v_call: TRBV7-2
cdr3_length: 15
j_call: TRBJ2-5
d_call: TRBD2
clone_size: many
cdr3_nt: TGTGCCAGCAGCTTAATAGCGGGGGTCCAAGAGACCCAGTACTTC
cdr3_aa: CASSLIAGVQETQYF

v_call: TRBV7-3
cdr3_length: 13
j_call: TRBJ2-1
d_call: NA
clone_size: few
cdr3_nt: TGTGCCAGCAGCTTAGGCGGGCTGAATGAGCAGTTCTTC
cdr3_aa: CASSLGGLNEQFF

v_call: TRBV24-1
cdr3_length: 12
j_call: TRBJ2-1
d_call: TRBD2
clone_size: NA
cdr3_nt: TGTGCCACCGCTAGCGGGAACAATGAGCAGTTCTTC
cdr3_aa: CATASGNNEQFF

v_call: TRBV24-1
cdr3_length: 14
j_call: TRBJ2-1
d_call: NA
clone_size: NA
cdr3_nt: TGTGCCACCAGGGACTGTGGAGTGACTAATGAGCAGTTCTTC
cdr3_aa: CATRDCGVTNEQFF

v_call: TRBV7-9
cdr3_length: 12
j_call: TRBJ2-7
d_call: NA
clone_size: few
cdr3_nt: TGTGCCAGCAGCTTAAAGTTGGGCGAGCAGTACTTC
cdr3_aa: CASSLKLGEQYF

v_call: TRBV6-6
cdr3_length: 16
j_call: TRBJ2-2
d_call: NA
clone_size: NA
cdr3_nt: TGTGCCAGCAGCCAACCGGGACGGCGAGGGTCCGGGGAGCTGTTTTTT
cdr3_aa: CASSQPGRRGSGELFF

v_call: TRBV7-6
cdr3_length: 16
j_call: TRBJ2-3
d_call: TRBD2
clone_size: many
cdr3_nt: TGTGCCAGCAGCTCGACTAGCGGACAAGGCACAGATACGCAGTATTTT
cdr3_aa: CASSSTSGQGTDTQYF

v_call: TRBV14
cdr3_length: 13
j_call: TRBJ2-3
d_call: TRBD2
clone_size: few
cdr3_nt: TGTGCCAGCAGCCAGCGGGAGGCAGATACGCAGTATTTT
cdr3_aa: CASSQREADTQYF

v_call: TRBV6-4
cdr3_length: 16
j_call: TRBJ2-2
d_call: TRBD1
clone_size: NA
cdr3_nt: TGTGCCAGCAGTCCCCGACAGGGGGCCGGTGCCGGGGAGCTGTTTTTT
cdr3_aa: CASSPRQGAGAGELFF

v_call: TRBV6-8
cdr3_length: 12
j_call: TRBJ1-1
d_call: NA
clone_size: NA
cdr3_nt: TGTGCCATCAAGGACGGCAACACTGAAGCTTTCTTT
cdr3_aa: CAIKDGNTEAFF

v_call: TRBV5-1
cdr3_length: 17
j_call: TRBJ2-1
d_call: TRBD2
clone_size: NA
cdr3_nt: TGCGCCAGCAGCTTGGCCACTAGCGGGAGGCTTTACAATGAGCAGTTCTTC
cdr3_aa: CASSLATSGRLYNEQFF